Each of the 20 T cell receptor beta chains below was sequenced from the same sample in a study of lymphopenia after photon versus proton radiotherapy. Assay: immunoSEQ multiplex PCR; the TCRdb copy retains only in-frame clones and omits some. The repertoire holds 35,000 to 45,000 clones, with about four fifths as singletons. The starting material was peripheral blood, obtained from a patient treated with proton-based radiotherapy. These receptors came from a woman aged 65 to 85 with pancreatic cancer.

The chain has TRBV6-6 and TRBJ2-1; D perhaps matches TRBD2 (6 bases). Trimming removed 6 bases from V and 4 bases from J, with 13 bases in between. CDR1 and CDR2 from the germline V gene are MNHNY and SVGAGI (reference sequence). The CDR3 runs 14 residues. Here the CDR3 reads CASSERASYNEQFF. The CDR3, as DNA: TGTGCCAGCAGCGAGCGGGCTAGTTACAATGAGCAGTTCTTC.

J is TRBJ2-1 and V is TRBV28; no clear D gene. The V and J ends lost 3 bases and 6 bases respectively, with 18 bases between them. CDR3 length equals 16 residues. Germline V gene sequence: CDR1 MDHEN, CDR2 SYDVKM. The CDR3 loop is CASSFFSIAPSNEQFF. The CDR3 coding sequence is TGTGCCAGCAGTTTCTTTTCTATCGCCCCAAGCAATGAGCAGTTCTTC.

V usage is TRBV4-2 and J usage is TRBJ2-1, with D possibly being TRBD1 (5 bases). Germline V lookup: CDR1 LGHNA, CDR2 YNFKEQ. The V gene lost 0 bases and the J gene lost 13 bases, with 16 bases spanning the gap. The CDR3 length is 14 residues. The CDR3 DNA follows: TGTGCCAGCAGCCAAGAACTCACGACAGCTCCTCAGTTCTTC. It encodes CASSQELTTAPQFF.

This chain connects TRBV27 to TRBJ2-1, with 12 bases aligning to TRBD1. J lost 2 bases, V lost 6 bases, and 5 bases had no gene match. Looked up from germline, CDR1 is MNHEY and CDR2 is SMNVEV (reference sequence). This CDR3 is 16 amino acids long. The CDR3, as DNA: TGTGCCAGCAGCTTGGGGACAGGGGGCGCCTACAATGAGCAGTTCTTC. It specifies CASSLGTGGAYNEQFF.

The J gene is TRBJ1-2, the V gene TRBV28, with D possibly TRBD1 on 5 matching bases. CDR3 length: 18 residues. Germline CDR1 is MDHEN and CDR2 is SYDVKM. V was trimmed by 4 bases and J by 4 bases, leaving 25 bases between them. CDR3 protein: CASSSRSSTLGGSYGYTF. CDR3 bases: TGTGCCAGCAGTTCACGGTCATCGACCTTGGGGGGTAGCTATGGCTACACCTTC.

Written as DNA, the CDR3 is TGCGCCAGCAGCCAAGACCCGACTAGCGGGAGGCGCAATGAGCAGTTCTTC. This encodes CASSQDPTSGRRNEQFF. The gene calls are TRBV4-1 and TRBJ2-1; TRBD2 aligns across 13 bases. CDR1 is MGHRA and CDR2 is YSYEKL in the germline V gene. The length of the CDR3 is 17 residues. V lost 0 bases and J lost 6; bases outside the gene matches: 5.

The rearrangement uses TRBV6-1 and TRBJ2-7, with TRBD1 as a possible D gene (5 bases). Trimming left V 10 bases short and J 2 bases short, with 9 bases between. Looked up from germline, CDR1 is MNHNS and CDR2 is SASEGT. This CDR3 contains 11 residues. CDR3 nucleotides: TGTGCCATCGACAGTCCCTACGAGCAGTACTTC. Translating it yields CAIDSPYEQYF.

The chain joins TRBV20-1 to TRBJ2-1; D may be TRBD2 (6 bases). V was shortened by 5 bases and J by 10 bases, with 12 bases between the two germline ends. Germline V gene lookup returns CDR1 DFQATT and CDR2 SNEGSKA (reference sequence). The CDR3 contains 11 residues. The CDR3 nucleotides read TGCAGTGCTTGGACTACCCCCGAGCAGTTCTTC. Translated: CSAWTTPEQFF.

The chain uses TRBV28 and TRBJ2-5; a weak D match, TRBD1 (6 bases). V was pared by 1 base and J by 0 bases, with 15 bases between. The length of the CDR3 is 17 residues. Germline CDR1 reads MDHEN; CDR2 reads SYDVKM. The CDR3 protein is CASSLLGGGVDQETQYF. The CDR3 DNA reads TGTGCCAGCAGTTTATTAGGTGGGGGCGTGGACCAAGAGACCCAGTACTTC.

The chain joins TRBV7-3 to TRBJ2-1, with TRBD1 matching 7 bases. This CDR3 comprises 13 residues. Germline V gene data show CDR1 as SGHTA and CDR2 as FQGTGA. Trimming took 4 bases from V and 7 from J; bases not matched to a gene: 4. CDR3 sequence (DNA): TGTGCCAGCAGCTCAGAGACAGGGAATGAGCAGTTCTTC. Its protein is CASSSETGNEQFF. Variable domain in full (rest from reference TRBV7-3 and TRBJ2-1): GAGVSQTPSNKVTEKGKYVELRCDPISGHTALYWYRQSLGQGPEFLIYFQGTGAADDSGLPNDRFFAVRPEGSVSTLKIQRTERGDSAVYLCASSSETGNEQFFGPGTRLTVL.

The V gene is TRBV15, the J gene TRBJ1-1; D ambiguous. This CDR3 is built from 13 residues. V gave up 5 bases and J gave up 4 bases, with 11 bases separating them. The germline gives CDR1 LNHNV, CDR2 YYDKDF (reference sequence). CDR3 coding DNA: TGTGCCACCAGCTCCTCGCGCGGCACTGAAGCTTTCTTT. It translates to CATSSSRGTEAFF.

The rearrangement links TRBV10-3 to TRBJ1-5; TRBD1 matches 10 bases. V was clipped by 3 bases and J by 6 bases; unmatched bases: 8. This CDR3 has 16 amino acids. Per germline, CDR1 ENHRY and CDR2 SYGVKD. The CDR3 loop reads CAISDGSRDRGQPQHF. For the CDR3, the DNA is TGTGCCATCAGTGATGGTTCCCGGGACAGGGGTCAGCCCCAGCATTTT.

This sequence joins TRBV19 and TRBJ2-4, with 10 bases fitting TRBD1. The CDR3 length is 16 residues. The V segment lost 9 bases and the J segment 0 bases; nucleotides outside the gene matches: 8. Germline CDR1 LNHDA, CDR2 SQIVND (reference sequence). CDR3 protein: CASTGGQGKAKNIQYF. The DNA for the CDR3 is TGTGCCAGCACTGGGGGACAGGGGAAAGCCAAAAACATTCAGTACTTC. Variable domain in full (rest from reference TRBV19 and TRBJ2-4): DGGITQSPKYLFRKEGQNVTLSCEQNLNHDAMYWYRQDPGQGLRLIYYSQIVNDFQKGDIAEGYSVSREKKESFPLTVTSAQKNPTAFYLCASTGGQGKAKNIQYFGAGTRLSVL.

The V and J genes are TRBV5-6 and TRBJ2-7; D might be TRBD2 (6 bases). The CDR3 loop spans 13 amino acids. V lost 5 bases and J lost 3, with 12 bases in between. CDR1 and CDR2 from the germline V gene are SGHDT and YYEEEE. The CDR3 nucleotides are TGTGCCAGCAGGGCCGGGGAGGACTACGAGCAGTACTTC. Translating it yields CASRAGEDYEQYF.

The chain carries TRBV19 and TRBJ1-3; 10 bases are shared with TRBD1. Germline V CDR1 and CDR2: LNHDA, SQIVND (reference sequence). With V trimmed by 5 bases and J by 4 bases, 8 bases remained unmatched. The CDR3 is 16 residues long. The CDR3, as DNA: TGTGCCAGTAGTCCCGGGGACAGGGGCTCCGGAAACACCATATATTTT. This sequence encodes CASSPGDRGSGNTIYF.

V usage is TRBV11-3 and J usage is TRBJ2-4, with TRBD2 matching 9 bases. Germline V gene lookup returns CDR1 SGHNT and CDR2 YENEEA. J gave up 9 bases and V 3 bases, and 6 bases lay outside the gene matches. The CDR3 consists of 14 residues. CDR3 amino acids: CASSFLAGSSIQYF. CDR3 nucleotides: TGTGCCAGCAGCTTTCTAGCGGGATCAAGCATTCAGTACTTC.

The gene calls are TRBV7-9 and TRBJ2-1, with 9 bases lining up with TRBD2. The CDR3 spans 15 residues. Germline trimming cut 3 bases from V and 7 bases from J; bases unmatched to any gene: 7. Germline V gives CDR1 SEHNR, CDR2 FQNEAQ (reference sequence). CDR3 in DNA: TGTGCCAGCAGCTTTGTTGCGGGAGGGCAAAATGAGCAGTTCTTC. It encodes CASSFVAGGQNEQFF.

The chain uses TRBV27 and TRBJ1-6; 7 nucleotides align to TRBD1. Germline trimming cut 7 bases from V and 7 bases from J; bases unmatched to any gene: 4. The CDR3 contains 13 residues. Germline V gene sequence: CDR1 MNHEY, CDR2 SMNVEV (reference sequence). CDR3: CASTYRGNSPLHF. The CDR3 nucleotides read TGTGCCAGCACCTACAGGGGAAATTCACCCCTCCACTTT.

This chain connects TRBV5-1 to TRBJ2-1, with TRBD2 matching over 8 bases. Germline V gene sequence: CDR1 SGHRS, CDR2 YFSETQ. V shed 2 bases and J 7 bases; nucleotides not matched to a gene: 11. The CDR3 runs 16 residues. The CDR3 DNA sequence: TGCGCCAGCAGCTTAAAAGGAGCGGGAGCGGGGAATGAGCAGTTCTTC. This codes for CASSLKGAGAGNEQFF.

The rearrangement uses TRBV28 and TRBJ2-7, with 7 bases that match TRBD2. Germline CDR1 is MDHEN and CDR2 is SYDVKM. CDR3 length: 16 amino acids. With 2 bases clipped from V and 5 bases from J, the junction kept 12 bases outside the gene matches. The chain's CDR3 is CASSLMGGSKKDEQYF. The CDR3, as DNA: TGTGCCAGCAGTTTAATGGGCGGGAGCAAGAAGGACGAGCAGTACTTC.